The sequence of this T cell receptor (beta chain) was determined in a study of tumor-infiltrating lymphocytes in primary liver carcinoma. The authors made TCR beta cDNA from around 500 ng total RNA with a constant-region primer. For TCR beta, libraries were produced by three nested multiplex PCR rounds using slightly modified ARM-PCR. TCRdb recomputed calls from the multiplex PCR reads with MiXCR, one row per CDR3 protein. Of about 210,000 distinct CDR3 sequences in the sample, around 85% were seen once. This clonotype appeared a single time. A read error may explain this, as a much larger clone is one base away. For each extraction, RNA and DNA were obtained together from approximately 20-30 mg of unsorted bulk tissue. Sampling targeted five separate regions of each tumor, which included the tumor centre. The sequenced material came from tumor tissue from primary liver carcinoma. The TCR comes from a man in his forties or fifties with primary liver carcinoma and hepatitis B virus infection.

In DNA, the CDR3 is TGTGCCAGCAGTACATCCGACACTGAAAAACTGTTTTTT. Protein: CASSTSDTEKLFF. The genes are TRBV28 and TRBJ1-4; no firm D call. This CDR3 comprises 13 residues. V was clipped by 5 bases and J by 7 bases, with 11 bases between them. Looked up from germline, CDR1 is MDHEN and CDR2 is SYDVKM.